This is a list of T cell receptor beta chains from one sample in a study of CD8+CD57+ T cells in acquired aplastic anemia. TCRdb ran MiXCR on the reads and lists one entry per CDR3 protein. The profile shows under 200,000 distinct CDR3 sequences, 35% to 55% of them singletons. The sequenced material came from sorted CD4+, CD8+, or CD8+CD57+ T cells (not recorded which) from PBMCs. The receptors originated from a human donor in good health. CDR3s include the opening cysteine and the closing phenylalanine or tryptophan. The order of the fields is clone size, V gene, J gene, D gene, CDR3 DNA, CDR3 protein. A D gene is named only where the DNA matches it firmly. A clone size is listed for some rows: how often the clone was seen (once, few, many), or a class if it is expanded.

many,TRBV14,TRBJ2-1,TRBD2,TGTGCCAGCAGCCAAGCCGGAAAGCGGGGGGGCTTTGAGCAGTTCTTC,CASSQAGKRGGFEQFF
many,TRBV20-1,TRBJ2-1,TRBD2,TGCAGTGCTACTACGGGAGGGCCCTACAATGAGCAGTTCTTC,CSATTGGPYNEQFF
many,TRBV9,TRBJ1-3,TRBD1,TGTGCCAGCAGCTCGGACAGGGGAGGTAACACCATATATTTT,CASSSDRGGNTIYF
NA,TRBV10-1,TRBJ1-6,NA,TGCGCCAGCAGTGAGGGCCGGACGCCTTCACCCCTCCACTTT,CASSEGRTPSPLHF
many,TRBV7-3,TRBJ1-6,NA,TGTGCCAGCAGAACCGACGGTAATAATTCACCCCTCCACTTT,CASRTDGNNSPLHF
NA,TRBV5-4,TRBJ2-1,TRBD1,TGTGCCAGCAGCTTGGGCAGGACAGGTTACAATGAGCAGTTCTTC,CASSLGRTGYNEQFF
NA,TRBV6-1,TRBJ1-2,TRBD1,TGTGCCAGCAGAGGGACAGGGACCTCGTATGGCTACACCTTC,CASRGTGTSYGYTF
NA,TRBV18,TRBJ1-2,NA,TGTGCCAGCTCACCAGAGGCGGATTATGGCTACACCTTC,CASSPEADYGYTF
NA,TRBV10-3,TRBJ1-1,NA,TGTGCCATCAGTGACAGGGAGAACACTGAAGCTTTCTTT,CAISDRENTEAFF
NA,TRBV25-1,TRBJ2-1,NA,TGTGCCAGCAGTTCCCTCACAGGGATTGAGCAGTTCTTC,CASSSLTGIEQFF
NA,TRBV24-1,TRBJ2-7,TRBD2,TGTGCCACCAGTGACGGGACTAGCGGGGCCAAGCAGTACTTC,CATSDGTSGAKQYF
few,TRBV7-3,TRBJ2-1,TRBD1,TGTGCCAGCAGCTCAACAGGGGGCACAGGCGATGAGCAGTTCTTC,CASSSTGGTGDEQFF
NA,TRBV6-5,TRBJ2-2,NA,TGTGCCAGCAGTTACGGGGGGCGCGGCACCGGGGAGCTGTTTTTT,CASSYGGRGTGELFF
once,TRBV19,TRBJ1-5,TRBD1,TGTGCCAGTACCCAGACAGGGCTCAATCAGCCCCAGCATTTT,CASTQTGLNQPQHF
NA,TRBV10-3,TRBJ2-1,TRBD1,TGTGCCATCAGTGAGTTTGGACAGGGGAGCGATGAGCAGTTCTTC,CAISEFGQGSDEQFF
NA,TRBV27,TRBJ2-7,TRBD2,TGTGCCAGCAGTTTCTCATATAGCGGGGCTCGCTACGAGCAGTACTTC,CASSFSYSGARYEQYF
NA,TRBV3-1,TRBJ1-4,NA,TGTGCCAGCAGCCAAGATTATAATGAAAAACTGTTTTTT,CASSQDYNEKLFF
many,TRBV6-1,TRBJ2-2,NA,TGTGCCAGCAGTGCAACGAACACCGGGGAGCTGTTTTTT,CASSATNTGELFF
few,TRBV7-2,TRBJ2-1,TRBD2,TGTGCCAGCAGCTTGGGACTAACCTCTTCCTACAATGAGCAGTTCTTC,CASSLGLTSSYNEQFF
NA,TRBV7-2,TRBJ2-3,NA,TGTGCCAGCAGCCACTCGACAGCAGATACGCAGTATTTT,CASSHSTADTQYF
few,TRBV19,TRBJ2-1,NA,TGTGCCAGTAGTCCCTGGGCCTACTACAATGAGCAGTTCTTC,CASSPWAYYNEQFF
NA,TRBV29-1,TRBJ2-1,TRBD2,TGCAGCGTTGATACGGGGGGACGAAATGAGCAGTTCTTC,CSVDTGGRNEQFF
many,TRBV7-6,TRBJ2-1,NA,TGTGCCAGCAGCTTAGCTCTCAATGAGCAGTTCTTC,CASSLALNEQFF
NA,TRBV19,TRBJ2-1,TRBD2,TGTGCCAGTGCCGGCGGGAGCTCCTACAATGAGCAGTTCTTC,CASAGGSSYNEQFF
few,TRBV7-2,TRBJ2-2,TRBD2,TGTGCCAGCAGCCTAGCGGGGGGACGTGGCACCGGGGAGCTGTTTTTT,CASSLAGGRGTGELFF
many,TRBV20-1,TRBJ1-6,NA,TGCAGTGCTAGAGCCTATAATTCACCCCTCCACTTT,CSARAYNSPLHF
many,TRBV12-3/TRBV12-4,TRBJ2-7,NA,TGTGCCAGCAGTCCCAGACATGCCTACGAGCAGTACTTC,CASSPRHAYEQYF
many,TRBV12-3/TRBV12-4,TRBJ1-6,TRBD1,TGTGCCAGCAGTTTTTCGGGACAGGGGAATTCACCCCTCCACTTT,CASSFSGQGNSPLHF
many,TRBV5-1,TRBJ1-2,NA,TGCGCCAGCAGCTTGTATTCGGGAAACTATGGCTACACCTTC,CASSLYSGNYGYTF
many,TRBV20-1,TRBJ2-7,NA,TGCAGTGGTATATGGGAAGGCTCCTACGAGCAGTACTTC,CSGIWEGSYEQYF
many,TRBV6-5,TRBJ2-3,TRBD2,TGTGCCAGCAGTTACTACCAGACTAGCGCGACAGATACGCAGTATTTT,CASSYYQTSATDTQYF
NA,TRBV9,TRBJ2-7,NA,TGTGCCAGCAGCAAGCGCAGGGGAGGAGAGCAGTACTTC,CASSKRRGGEQYF
NA,TRBV20-1,TRBJ2-1,NA,TGCAGTGCTAGAGATGGGAGTGAAGATACTGAGCAGTTCTTC,CSARDGSEDTEQFF